The clone carrying this T cell receptor (beta chain) was seen at least ten times. Its antigen remains unknown. The data are from a study of T cell repertoires in cytomegalovirus infection. CDR3 size: 16 residues. V was shortened by 0 bases and J by 3 bases, with 11 bases between the two germline ends. Germline CDR1 SGHVS, CDR2 FNYEAQ. TCRdb called the reads again in MiXCR, with one record for every CDR3 protein. The data show tens of thousands of distinct CDR3 sequences, with 3.7% seen just once and around 4.9% held by the top ten. Study-level points and caveats: What dominated the ex vivo response were HLA-C-restricted CMV-specific TCR beta clonotypes.

The genes are TRBV7-6 and TRBJ2-2; no clear D gene. The source of this sequence is a human donor in good health (CMV status not recorded). Some clones in this sample may be carry-over from other donors' samples. The sample consisted of PBMCs. In nucleotides, the CDR3 is TGTGCCAGCAGCTTAGCCTTTCGGATCTACACCGGGGAGCTGTTTTTT. It yields the protein CASSLAFRIYTGELFF.